These 20 T cell receptor beta chains were sequenced from one sample in a study of beta chain features in type 1 diabetes listed by TCRdb under 2018. Receptor amplification or capture employed the immunoSEQ multiplex PCR assay. All of the isolated RNA was reverse transcribed with the High Capacity cDNA Reverse Transcription Kit, so expressed TCRB transcripts were sequenced. TCRdb retrieved this table from immuneACCESS and kept in-frame rearrangements only. Not all clones are present; in checked studies, unresolved V genes account for under half, and no reason is known for the remainder. The table for this sample lists 450,000 or so clones; approximately 10% of them were counted only once. Approximately 0.05% of the sample lies in the top ten. Sequenced material: naive CD4+ T cells from blood. Reading the label with the study, this specimen's cell subset or site is: true naive CD4+ T cells. These TCRs come from a woman younger than 35 in good health.

The V gene is TRBV4-1, the J gene TRBJ1-2; D is perhaps TRBD1 (5 bases). This CDR3 has 13 amino acids. From germline, CDR1 is MGHRA and CDR2 YSYEKL. The V and J ends lost 4 bases and 9 bases respectively, with 15 bases between them. In DNA, the CDR3 is TGCGCCAGCAGCCTAACGAGACAGTCCCGCTACACCTTC. Translated: CASSLTRQSRYTF.

This clone came up a few times. The chain links TRBV29-1 to TRBJ1-1; a weak D match, TRBD1 (6 bases). The V end lost 6 bases, the J end lost 1 base, and 12 bases lay between the germline ends. There are 13 residues in the CDR3. Germline CDR1 and CDR2: SQVTM and ANQGSEA. The CDR3 here is CSVELQGNTEAFF. The CDR3, as DNA: TGCAGCGTGGAACTACAGGGGAACACTGAAGCTTTCTTT. Drawing the rest from reference TRBV29-1 and TRBJ1-1, the complete variable domain is SAVISQKPSRDICQRGTSLTIQCQVDSQVTMMFWYRQQPGQSLTLIATANQGSEATYESGFVIDKFPISRPNLTFSTLTVSNMSPEDSSIYLCSVELQGNTEAFFGQGTRLTVV.

The V gene is TRBV9, the J gene TRBJ2-7; a weak D match, TRBD2 (6 bases). The CDR3 consists of 15 residues. Trimming took off 4 bases at V and 6 bases at J, with 20 bases between the two ends. Germline CDR1 reads SGDLS; CDR2 reads YYNGEE. The CDR3 sequence is CASSPGELRSGEQYF. DNA of the CDR3: TGTGCCAGCAGCCCGGGGGAGCTACGATCGGGCGAGCAGTACTTC.

This clone was detected a few times. The chain carries TRBV14 and TRBJ2-1; D is uncertain. V lost 1 base and J lost 1, with 8 bases in between. From germline, CDR1 is SGHDN and CDR2 FVKESK. This CDR3 comprises 15 residues. The CDR3, as DNA: TGTGCCAGCAGCCAAGGCCCGGTTTCCTACAATGAGCAGTTCTTC. This codes for CASSQGPVSYNEQFF.

This sequence joins TRBV29-1 and TRBJ1-4; D is unresolved. Trimming cost V 7 bases and J 7 bases, with 16 bases left between them. CDR1 and CDR2 (germline): SQVTM, ANQGSEA. The CDR3 length is 13 residues. CDR3 coding DNA: TGCAGCGCTGTCGGGATCCGAGGTGAAAAACTGTTTTTT. Protein sequence: CSAVGIRGEKLFF.

This clone was seen more than once but under ten times. V gene TRBV10-3 combines with J gene TRBJ2-1; 9 bases map to TRBD1. Trimming cost V 3 bases and J 5 bases; bases outside gene matches: 8. The CDR3 consists of 16 residues. Germline CDR1 and CDR2: ENHRY and SYGVKD. The CDR3 loop reads CAISDPTGQGNNEQFF. For the CDR3, the DNA is TGTGCCATCAGTGATCCCACCGGACAGGGGAACAATGAGCAGTTCTTC.

The chain links TRBV2 to TRBJ1-1; no firm D call. CDR1 is SNHLY, CDR2 FYNNEI, per germline. CDR3 length: 12 residues. The V end lost 7 bases, the J end lost 0 bases, and 6 bases lay between the germline ends. The CDR3 DNA reads TGTGCCAGCATCAGATTGAACACTGAAGCTTTCTTT. Protein sequence: CASIRLNTEAFF.

A few counts support this clone. Different DNA sequences within this sample yield the same CDR3. The chain links TRBV7-9 to TRBJ2-7, with D possibly matching TRBD1 (6 bases). This CDR3 comprises 12 residues. Trimming took 3 bases from V and 4 from J, leaving 7 bases between them. From germline, CDR1 is SEHNR and CDR2 FQNEAQ (reference sequence). The CDR3 sequence is CASSLQGYEQYV. Here the CDR3 DNA reads TGTGCCAGCAGCTTGCAGGGGTACGAGCAGTACGTC.

The chain recombines TRBV19 with TRBJ2-5, with 10 bases that match TRBD1. CDR3 size: 16 residues. Germline V gene data show CDR1 as LNHDA and CDR2 as SQIVND (reference sequence). The V segment lost 3 bases and the J segment 5 bases; nucleotides outside the gene matches: 9. CDR3 sequence reads: CASSIETGTGDETQYF. CDR3 bases: TGTGCCAGTAGTATTGAGACCGGGACAGGGGATGAGACCCAGTACTTC.

This CDR3 is CASRLGAGNGYTF. In DNA, the CDR3 is TGTGCCAGCAGACTGGGGGCAGGGAATGGCTACACCTTC. The chain has TRBV28 and TRBJ1-2; weak D call: TRBD1 (6 bases). This CDR3 is built from 13 residues. V gave up 6 bases and J gave up 6 bases, with 14 bases separating them. The germline gives CDR1 MDHEN, CDR2 SYDVKM.

This clone appeared many times. The chain has TRBV14 and TRBJ2-1; TRBD2 matches at 7 bases. The V gene end was trimmed by 0 bases and the J gene end by 6 bases; junction bases not matched to a gene: 11. Germline CDR1 is SGHDN and CDR2 is FVKESK. This CDR3 has 17 amino acids. The CDR3 region has the DNA TGTGCCAGCAGCCAAGATATTTTAGCGGGCGCGGCCAATGAGCAGTTCTTC. It specifies CASSQDILAGAANEQFF. The full variable domain, completed using reference TRBV14 and TRBJ2-1, is EAGVTQFPSHSVIEKGQTVTLRCDPISGHDNLYWYRRVMGKEIKFLLHFVKESKQDESGMPNNRFLAERTGGTYSTLKVQPAELEDSGVYFCASSQDILAGAANEQFFGPGTRLTVL.

There are many counts of this clone. The rearrangement uses TRBV29-1 and TRBJ1-4; D call uncertain. The ends were cut back, 1 base at V and 5 bases at J, with 8 bases in the middle. The CDR3 covers 13 residues. Germline CDR1 is SQVTM and CDR2 is ANQGSEA. This CDR3 is CSVEGQKNEKLFF. In DNA form, the CDR3 reads TGCAGCGTTGAAGGGCAGAAGAATGAAAAACTGTTTTTT.

This clone was detected a few times. Different DNA sequences within this sample yield the same CDR3. V is TRBV20-1 and J is TRBJ1-5; D is uncertain. The CDR3 totals 9 residues. The V end lost 6 bases, the J end lost 6 bases, and 3 bases lay between the germline ends. The germline gives CDR1 DFQATT, CDR2 SNEGSKA (reference sequence). The DNA of the CDR3 is TGCAGTGCGGGTCAGCCCCAGCATTTT. Protein product: CSAGQPQHF.

This clone was observed a few times. J is TRBJ2-6 and V is TRBV7-2, with TRBD2 matching 7 bases. Trimming cost V 5 bases and J 0 bases; bases outside gene matches: 7. Germline V gives CDR1 SGHTA, CDR2 FQGNSA. The CDR3 is 17 amino acids. The CDR3 DNA reads as TGTGCCAGCAGCCACCGGGCGGGGGTCTCTGGGGCCAACGTCCTGACTTTC. It specifies CASSHRAGVSGANVLTF.

This clone was seen a few times. The gene calls are TRBV4-3 and TRBJ2-1; D remains ambiguous. The germline V gene has CDR1 LGHNA and CDR2 YSLEER. Trimming pared 0 bases from V and 4 bases from J, leaving 10 bases between. This CDR3 is 15 amino acids long. The CDR3 bases are TGCGCCAGCAGCCAAGATGGTCTATCTTACAATGAGCAGTTCTTC. This encodes CASSQDGLSYNEQFF.

A few counts support this clone. The CDR3 region has the DNA TGTGCCAGCAGCCCCCGGGGCGGAACCGGGGAGCTGTTTTTT. Amino acid sequence: CASSPRGGTGELFF. V and J are TRBV7-2 and TRBJ2-2; D might be TRBD1 or TRBD2, each matching 5 bases. Germline V gene sequence: CDR1 SGHTA, CDR2 FQGNSA. V lost 5 bases and J 5 bases, leaving 12 bases between the germline ends. There are 14 residues in the CDR3.

The V and J genes are TRBV4-1 and TRBJ1-1; a possible D gene is TRBD1 (5 bases). The CDR3 runs to 16 residues. From germline, CDR1 is MGHRA and CDR2 YSYEKL. Trimming removed 0 bases at V and 0 bases at J, with 11 bases between. CDR3 in DNA: TGCGCCAGCAGCCAAGATCGTAGGGGTTTGAACACTGAAGCTTTCTTT. Amino acids: CASSQDRRGLNTEAFF.

This clone was seen more than once but under ten times. The rearrangement links TRBV7-2 to TRBJ2-3; 8 nucleotides align to TRBD2. CDR3 length equals 12 residues. The V gene end was trimmed by 7 bases and the J gene end by 8 bases; junction bases not matched to a gene: 5. From germline, CDR1 is SGHTA and CDR2 FQGNSA. This chain's CDR3 is CASTGREGTQYF. The CDR3 nucleotides read TGTGCCAGCACCGGACGGGAGGGTACGCAGTATTTT. The full variable domain, with the rest looked up from reference TRBV7-2 and TRBJ2-3, is GAGVSQSPSNKVTEKGKDVELRCDPISGHTALYWYRQSLGQGLEFLIYFQGNSAPDKSGLPSDRFSAERTGGSVSTLTIQRTQQEDSAVYLCASTGREGTQYFGPGTRLTVL.

V and J are TRBV2 and TRBJ2-6; no firm D call. The germline gives CDR1 SNHLY, CDR2 FYNNEI. This CDR3 region has 14 residues. V was pared by 5 bases and J by 0 bases, with 5 bases between. CDR3 coding DNA: TGTGCCAGCAGTTGGGACTCTGGGGCCAACGTCCTGACTTTC. This gives the protein CASSWDSGANVLTF.

The V call is TRBV7-2, the J call TRBJ2-3; TRBD2 matches at 7 bases. Germline V gives CDR1 SGHTA, CDR2 FQGNSA. The length of the CDR3 is 13 residues. With V trimmed by 5 bases and J by 9 bases, 8 bases remained unmatched. CDR3 in amino acids: CASSTNHGGTQYF. The CDR3 bases are TGTGCCAGCAGCACAAACCACGGGGGGACGCAGTATTTT.